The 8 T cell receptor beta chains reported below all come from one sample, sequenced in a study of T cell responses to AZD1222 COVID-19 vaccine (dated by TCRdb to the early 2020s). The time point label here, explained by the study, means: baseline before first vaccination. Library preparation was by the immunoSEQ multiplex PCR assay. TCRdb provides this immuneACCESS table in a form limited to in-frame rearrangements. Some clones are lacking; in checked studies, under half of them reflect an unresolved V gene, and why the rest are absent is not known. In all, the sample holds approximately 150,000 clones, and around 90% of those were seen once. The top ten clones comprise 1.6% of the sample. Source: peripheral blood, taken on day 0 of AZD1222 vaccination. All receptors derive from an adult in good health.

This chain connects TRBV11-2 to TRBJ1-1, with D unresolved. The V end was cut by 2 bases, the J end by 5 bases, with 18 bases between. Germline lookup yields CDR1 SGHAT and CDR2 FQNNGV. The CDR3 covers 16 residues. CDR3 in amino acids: CASSLPTSGLRTEAFF. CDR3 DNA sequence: TGTGCCAGCAGCTTACCCACCTCCGGGTTGAGGACTGAAGCTTTCTTT.

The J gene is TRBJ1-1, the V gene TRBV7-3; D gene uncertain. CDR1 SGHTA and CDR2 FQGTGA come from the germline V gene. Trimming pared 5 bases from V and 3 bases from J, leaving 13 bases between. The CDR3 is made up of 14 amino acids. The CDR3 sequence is CASSPGLADTEAFF. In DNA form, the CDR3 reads TGTGCCAGCAGCCCTGGTCTTGCGGACACTGAAGCTTTCTTT.

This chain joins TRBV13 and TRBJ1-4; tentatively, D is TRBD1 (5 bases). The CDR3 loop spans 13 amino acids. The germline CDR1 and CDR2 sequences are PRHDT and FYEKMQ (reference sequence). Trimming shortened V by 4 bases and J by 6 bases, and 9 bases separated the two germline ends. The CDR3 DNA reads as TGTGCCAGCAGCTCACAGACAGATGAAAAACTGTTTTTT. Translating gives CASSSQTDEKLFF.

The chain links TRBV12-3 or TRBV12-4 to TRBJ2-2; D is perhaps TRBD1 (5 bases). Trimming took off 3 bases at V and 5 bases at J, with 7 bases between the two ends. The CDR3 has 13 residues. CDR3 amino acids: CASSFRQTGELFF. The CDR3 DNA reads TGTGCCAGCAGTTTCCGACAGACCGGGGAGCTGTTTTTT.

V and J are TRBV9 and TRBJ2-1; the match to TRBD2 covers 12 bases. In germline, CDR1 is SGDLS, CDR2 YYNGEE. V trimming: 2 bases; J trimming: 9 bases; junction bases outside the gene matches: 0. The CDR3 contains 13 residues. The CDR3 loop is CASSVTSGSEQFF. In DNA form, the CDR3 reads TGTGCCAGCAGCGTGACTAGCGGGAGTGAGCAGTTCTTC.

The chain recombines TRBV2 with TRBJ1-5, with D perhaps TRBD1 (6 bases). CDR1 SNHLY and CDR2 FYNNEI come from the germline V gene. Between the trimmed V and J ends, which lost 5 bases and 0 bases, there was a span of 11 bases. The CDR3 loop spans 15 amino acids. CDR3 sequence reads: CASSIGQLSNQPQHF. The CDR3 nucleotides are TGTGCCAGCAGTATCGGACAGCTTAGCAATCAGCCCCAGCATTTT.

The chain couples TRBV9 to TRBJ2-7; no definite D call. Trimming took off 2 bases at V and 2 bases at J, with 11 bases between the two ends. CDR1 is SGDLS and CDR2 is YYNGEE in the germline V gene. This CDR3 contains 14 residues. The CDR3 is CASSVGGYPYEQYF. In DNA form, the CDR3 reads TGTGCCAGCAGCGTCGGTGGGTACCCCTACGAGCAGTACTTC.

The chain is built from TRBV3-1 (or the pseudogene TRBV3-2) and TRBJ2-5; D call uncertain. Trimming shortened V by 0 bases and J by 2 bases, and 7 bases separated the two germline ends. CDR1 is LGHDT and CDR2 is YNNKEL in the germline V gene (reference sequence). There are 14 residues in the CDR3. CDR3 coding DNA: TGTGCCAGCAGCCAAGAGTGGGCACAAGAGACCCAGTACTTC. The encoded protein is CASSQEWAQETQYF.